This entry concerns a single T cell receptor (beta chain). Its matching antigen is unknown. TCRdb keeps only in-frame clones here, not all; method: immunoSEQ multiplex PCR. The sample includes approximately 180,000 clones, roughly nine tenths of them seen just once. This sample is drawn from a study of T cell responses to AZD1222 COVID-19 vaccine. Study conclusions and caveats: Possibly, clonal diversity was underestimated; donors were largely white British and included more females.

This sequence originates from an adult in good health. The sample in question was peripheral blood, obtained on day 0 of AZD1222 vaccination.

The DNA for the CDR3 is TGTGCCAGCAGCCTTGGTCGGCGCTCTGGAAACACCATATATTTT. This sequence encodes CASSLGRRSGNTIYF. The J gene is TRBJ1-3, the V gene TRBV14; D remains unclear. V was clipped by 4 bases and J by 0 bases, with 10 bases between them. Germline CDR1 and CDR2: SGHDN and FVKESK. The CDR3 runs 15 residues.